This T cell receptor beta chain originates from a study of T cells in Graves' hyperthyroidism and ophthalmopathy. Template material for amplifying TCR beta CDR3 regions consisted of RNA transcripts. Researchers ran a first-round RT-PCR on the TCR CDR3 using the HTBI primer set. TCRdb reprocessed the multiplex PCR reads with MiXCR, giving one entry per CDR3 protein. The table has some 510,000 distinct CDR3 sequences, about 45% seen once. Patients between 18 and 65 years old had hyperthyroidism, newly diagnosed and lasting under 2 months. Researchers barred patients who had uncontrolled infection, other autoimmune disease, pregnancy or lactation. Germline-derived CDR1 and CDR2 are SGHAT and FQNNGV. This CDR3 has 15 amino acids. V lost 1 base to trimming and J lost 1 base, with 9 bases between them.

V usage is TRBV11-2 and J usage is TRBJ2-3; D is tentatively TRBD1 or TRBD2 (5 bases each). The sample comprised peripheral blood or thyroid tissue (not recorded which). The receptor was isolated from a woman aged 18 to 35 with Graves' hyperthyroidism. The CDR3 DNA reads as TGTGCCAGCAGCTTAGGAGTGGGGGGCACAGATACGCAGTATTTT. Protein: CASSLGVGGTDTQYF.